The clone carrying this T cell receptor beta chain has only a few counts. These data come from a study of T cell changes during pregnancy in multiple sclerosis. The protocol was immunoSEQ multiplex PCR, while the TCRdb copy is restricted to in-frame clones and leaves out a portion. The repertoire has about 38,000 clones, more than 85% of them found once; the top ten carry about an eighth. The CDR3 covers 15 residues. V lost 3 bases and J 4 bases, leaving 16 bases between the germline ends. CDR1 is SGDLS and CDR2 is YYNGEE in the germline V gene. The chain employs TRBV9 and TRBJ2-5; a weak D match, TRBD1 (6 bases). This clonotype was obtained from a female donor with multiple sclerosis, enrolled in a pregnancy study. Sample: CD8+ T cells from peripheral blood mononuclear cells, taken after pregnancy. The CDR3: CASSGDTRGSETQYF. In DNA form, the CDR3 reads TGTGCCAGCAGCGGGGACACGAGGGGGTCAGAGACCCAGTACTTC.